The 16 T cell receptor beta chains listed next were all sequenced from one sample in a study of cytomegalovirus exposure and HLA in healthy donors. In the PCR, 60 Vbeta and 13 Jbeta primers were used. Clones were sequenced by immunoSEQ multiplex PCR, and TCRdb holds only the in-frame ones, with some missing. The data show about 130,000 clones, roughly 70% seen once. The sample comprised PBMCs. The receptors were gathered from a man aged 25-45 years in good health and CMV-seronegative.

The gene calls are TRBV7-9 and TRBJ1-1; D perhaps matches TRBD1 (5 bases). V shed 4 bases and J shed 4 bases, with 13 bases lying between them. CDR1 and CDR2 from the germline V gene are SEHNR and FQNEAQ (reference sequence). The CDR3 totals 14 residues. Written as DNA, the CDR3 is TGTGCCAGCAGCTATATCGACAGTGTCACTGAAGCTTTCTTT. Translating it yields CASSYIDSVTEAFF.

The V call is TRBV9, the J call TRBJ2-1, with TRBD2 as a possible D gene (6 bases). The germline V and J ends were trimmed by 3 bases and 1 base, with 8 bases remaining between them. The CDR3 contains 14 residues. Per the germline V gene, CDR1 is SGDLS and CDR2 is YYNGEE. The CDR3 sequence is CASSEEGSYNEQFF. The CDR3, as DNA: TGTGCCAGCAGCGAGGAGGGGTCCTACAATGAGCAGTTCTTC.

This clone appeared once. The chain combines TRBV2 with TRBJ1-5; the D gene is possibly TRBD1 (6 bases). Trimming removed 6 bases at V and 7 bases at J, with 16 bases between. Germline CDR1 is SNHLY and CDR2 is FYNNEI. The CDR3 contains 14 residues. CDR3 loop: CASSVNRVGQPQHF. CDR3 DNA sequence: TGTGCCAGCAGCGTAAACAGGGTAGGACAGCCCCAGCATTTT. The full variable domain, its missing parts supplied by reference TRBV2 and TRBJ1-5, is EPEVTQTPSHQVTQMGQEVILRCVPISNHLYFYWYRQILGQKVEFLVSFYNNEISEKSEIFDDQFSVERPDGSNFTLKIRSTKLEDSAMYFCASSVNRVGQPQHFGDGTRLSIL.

Note on this clone: At one of its ends the junction is not consistent with the germline gene, which may arise from a read error. The J gene is TRBJ1-2, the V gene TRBV7-9; D remains unclear. This CDR3 has 14 amino acids. CDR1 is SEHNR and CDR2 is FQNEAQ in the germline V gene (reference sequence). The CDR3 DNA sequence: TGTTCCAGCAGCCCAGCGCCGGGTGGCTATGGCTACACCTTC. It specifies CSSSPAPGGYGYTF.

CDR3 nucleotide sequence: TGTGCCAGCAGCTGGGGGGACCCGGAGACCCAGTACTTC. This encodes CASSWGDPETQYF. This chain uses TRBV5-5 with TRBJ2-5, with a weak D call TRBD2 (6 bases). The germline V and J ends were trimmed by 3 bases and 5 bases, with 11 bases remaining between them. CDR3 length: 13 residues. Germline V gene data show CDR1 as SGHKS and CDR2 as YYEKEE (reference sequence).

V is TRBV2 and J is TRBJ2-7, with a weak D call TRBD1 (5 bases). V dropped 7 bases and J dropped 5 bases, with 15 bases sitting between them. Per the germline V gene, CDR1 is SNHLY and CDR2 is FYNNEI. The CDR3 runs 13 residues. The CDR3 DNA is TGTGCCAGCACCGCAGGGTTAGCCCACGAGCAGTACTTC. It encodes CASTAGLAHEQYF.

The chain couples TRBV18 to TRBJ1-5; 8 bases map to TRBD1. Germline lookup yields CDR1 KGHSH and CDR2 LQKENI. V dropped 4 bases and J dropped 0; count of bases not matched to a gene: 5. The CDR3 contains 16 residues. CDR3 DNA: TGTGCCAGCTCACGCCAGGGGGCGCGTAGCAATCAGCCCCAGCATTTT. This encodes CASSRQGARSNQPQHF.

The chain is built from TRBV9 and TRBJ2-1, with a possible D match to TRBD1 (5 bases). Trimming cost V 4 bases and J 2 bases, with 13 bases left between them. Germline V gene lookup returns CDR1 SGDLS and CDR2 YYNGEE. CDR3 length equals 15 residues. The DNA for the CDR3 is TGTGCCAGCAGCCGTAGGGGCGAACCCTACAATGAGCAGTTCTTC. Its protein product is CASSRRGEPYNEQFF.

The genes are TRBV27 and TRBJ1-5; a weak D match, TRBD1 (5 bases). Germline V lookup: CDR1 MNHEY, CDR2 SMNVEV (reference sequence). Trimming stripped 5 bases from V and 11 bases from J, with 13 bases between. The CDR3 length is 12 residues. The DNA of the CDR3 is TGTGCCAGCAGTCCGCCTGGGGGGGCCCAGCATTTT. Protein: CASSPPGGAQHF.

The chain joins TRBV5-1 to TRBJ1-2; D might be TRBD1 (6 bases). Per germline, CDR1 SGHRS and CDR2 YFSETQ. The CDR3 totals 14 residues. Trimming cost V 3 bases and J 4 bases, with 13 bases left between them. The CDR3 DNA reads as TGCGCCAGCAGCTCCGATCGGACAGTCTATGGCTACACCTTC. This sequence encodes CASSSDRTVYGYTF.

The genes are TRBV4-2 and TRBJ2-2; maybe TRBD1 (5 bases). Germline V lookup: CDR1 LGHNA, CDR2 YNFKEQ. Trimming took 0 bases from V and 5 from J, leaving 19 bases between them. The CDR3 is 18 residues long. The CDR3 nucleotides are TGTGCCAGCAGCCAAGAGGTGCGGCAGGGAAAGTGGACCGGGGAGCTGTTTTTT. Protein product: CASSQEVRQGKWTGELFF.

The chain combines TRBV27 with TRBJ2-7, with 9 bases fitting TRBD2. The germline V gene encodes CDR1 MNHEY and CDR2 SMNVEV (reference sequence). V lost 0 bases, J lost 5 bases, and 5 bases stayed unmatched. The CDR3 is made up of 15 amino acids. The CDR3 sequence: CASSLSLAGIDEQYF. CDR3 in DNA: TGTGCCAGCAGTTTATCTCTAGCGGGGATCGACGAGCAGTACTTC.

This chain links TRBV30 with TRBJ2-7, with 9 bases matching TRBD2. Germline V lookup: CDR1 GTSNPN, CDR2 SVGIG (reference sequence). The CDR3 runs to 18 residues. J gave up 3 bases and V 0 bases, and 15 bases lay outside the gene matches. The CDR3 DNA sequence: TGTGCCTGGAGTGTAAACCCTTCCATGGCGGGGGGGGTCTACGAGCAGTACTTC. As protein: CAWSVNPSMAGGVYEQYF.

The rearrangement joins TRBV7-2 to TRBJ2-5; 12 bases are a match to TRBD2. V trimming: 5 bases; J trimming: 5 bases; junction bases outside the gene matches: 15. Germline CDR1 and CDR2: SGHTA and FQGNSA. The CDR3 extends over 18 amino acids. This chain's CDR3 is CASSRLLAGGLQGETQYF. CDR3 nucleotide sequence: TGTGCCAGCAGCCGCCTCCTAGCGGGGGGGCTCCAGGGGGAGACCCAGTACTTC.

This clone was picked up a small number of times. The chain links TRBV5-8 to TRBJ1-6; 7 bases agree with TRBD1. CDR3 length: 14 residues. Germline V gene sequence: CDR1 SGHTS, CDR2 YDEGEE. V was pared by 1 base and J by 9 bases, with 4 bases of the junction left unmatched. The CDR3 spells CASSLRQGSSPLHF. CDR3 sequence (DNA): TGTGCCAGCAGCTTGCGACAGGGAAGTTCACCCCTCCACTTT.

This chain connects TRBV4-3 to TRBJ1-1; D is perhaps TRBD1 (5 bases). Germline-derived CDR1 and CDR2 are LGHNA and YSLEER. Trimming stripped 3 bases from V and 6 bases from J, with 17 bases between. The CDR3 is 15 residues long. CDR3 sequence reads: CASSHIPGTGAEAFF. The CDR3 DNA sequence: TGCGCCAGCAGCCACATCCCCGGGACGGGGGCTGAAGCTTTCTTT.